The 27 T cell receptor beta chains in this list originate from one sample, sequenced in a study of CD8+ T cells in alopecia areata. Sample treatment: oral pan-JAK inhibitor, 5-10 mg twice daily. cDNA prepared by RNA extraction and subsequent reverse transcription served as the template for sequencing. Profiled with immunoSEQ multiplex PCR; TCRdb holds only in-frame clones, not every one. This sample has more than 150,000 clones, with about half found just once. Here the sequenced sample was CD8+ T cells sorted from blood, taken around week 54, from a patient treated with tofacitinib. Receptors originate from a human donor with alopecia areata.

The chain carries TRBV5-1 and TRBJ2-3, with 8 bases fitting TRBD2. The V and J ends lost 4 bases and 5 bases, in that order; junction bases with no gene match: 12. The CDR3 is 16 amino acids. The germline gives CDR1 SGHRS, CDR2 YFSETQ. The CDR3 coding sequence is TGCGCCAGCAGCGGTATAGCGGGACCTACGGGAGATACGCAGTATTTT. This codes for CASSGIAGPTGDTQYF.

The chain recombines TRBV10-3 with TRBJ1-5; D is ambiguous. Germline V gene data show CDR1 as ENHRY and CDR2 as SYGVKD. The CDR3 covers 13 residues. V lost 2 bases and J lost 6, with 8 bases in between. The CDR3 DNA follows: TGTGCCATCAGTGAGGGGGAAGGTCAGCCCCAGCATTTT. Translation: CAISEGEGQPQHF.

This sequence joins TRBV5-6 and TRBJ2-5, with a tentative D call TRBD1 (5 bases). Trimming took 0 bases from V and 5 from J, leaving 17 bases between them. Germline assignment: CDR1 SGHDT and CDR2 YYEEEE. This CDR3 contains 16 residues. The CDR3 DNA reads TGTGCCAGCAGCTTGGCAGGGTTAGAAGGTGGGGAGACCCAGTACTTC. This codes for CASSLAGLEGGETQYF. The whole variable domain, remainder taken from reference TRBV5-6 and TRBJ2-5, is DAGVTQSPTHLIKTRGQQVTLRCSPKSGHDTVSWYQQALGQGPQFIFQYYEEEERQRGNFPDRFSGHQFPNYSSELNVNALLLGDSALYLCASSLAGLEGGETQYFGPGTRLLVL.

V and J are TRBV6-8 and TRBJ1-1, with a weak D call TRBD1 (6 bases). The germline gives CDR1 MNHGY, CDR2 SAAAGT. The germline V and J ends were trimmed by 8 bases and 0 bases, with 19 bases remaining between them. The CDR3 is 16 amino acids. CDR3: CASRKAGQGLNTEAFF. The CDR3 region has the DNA TGTGCCAGCCGCAAAGCGGGACAAGGGCTGAACACTGAAGCTTTCTTT.

The rearrangement uses TRBV29-1 and TRBJ2-7, with D perhaps TRBD2 (5 bases). The CDR3 loop spans 13 amino acids. Trimming pared 7 bases from V and 0 bases from J, leaving 13 bases between. Germline assignment: CDR1 SQVTM and CDR2 ANQGSEA. CDR3 DNA: TGCAGCGCCGGCCGAGGGCTCTCCTACGAGCAGTACTTC. Residues: CSAGRGLSYEQYF.

On this clone: The germline gene is not matched at one end of the junction; a read error may be the cause. V is TRBV10-3 and J is TRBJ2-1, with 12 bases that match TRBD2. Germline loops: CDR1 ENHRY, CDR2 SYGVKD. The CDR3 runs to 16 residues. CDR3 nucleotides: TGTGCCAGCAGTGACACTAGCGGGGGGCCTTCCAATGAGCAGTTCTTC. It is translated as CASSDTSGGPSNEQFF.

This clone came up a few times. The V and J genes are TRBV14 and TRBJ2-1; no clear D. CDR3 size: 13 residues. The germline CDR1 and CDR2 sequences are SGHDN and FVKESK. Trimming stripped 5 bases from V and 8 bases from J, with 13 bases between. CDR3 in amino acids: CASSFHTPHEQFF. The DNA for the CDR3 is TGTGCCAGCAGCTTCCACACACCCCATGAGCAGTTCTTC.

In this sample, this clone turned up a few times. The CDR3 nucleotides read TGCGCCAGCAGCCAAGCCCCGGGGGGGTCCTACGAGCAGTACTTC. Translation gives CASSQAPGGSYEQYF. The V and J genes are TRBV4-1 and TRBJ2-7; 8 bases line up with TRBD2. The V gene's germline CDR1 is MGHRA and CDR2 YSYEKL. V shed 1 base, J shed 1 base, and the junction held 3 bases outside the gene matches. This CDR3 has 15 amino acids.

V gene TRBV27 combines with J gene TRBJ1-1; the D is unclear. V was cut by 1 base and J by 3 bases, with 9 bases left in between. The CDR3 totals 14 residues. The germline V gene encodes CDR1 MNHEY and CDR2 SMNVEV (reference sequence). CDR3: CASSLLRADTEAFF. The DNA of the CDR3 is TGTGCCAGCAGTTTATTGAGGGCCGACACTGAAGCTTTCTTT.

The rearrangement joins TRBV27 to TRBJ2-7, with D possibly being TRBD1 or TRBD2 (5 bases each). The CDR3 totals 15 residues. Per germline, CDR1 MNHEY and CDR2 SMNVEV (reference sequence). Trimming pared 4 bases from V and 5 bases from J, leaving 18 bases between. CDR3 protein: CASSSWDREVHEQYF. DNA for the CDR3: TGTGCCAGCAGTTCATGGGACCGAGAGGTCCACGAGCAGTACTTC.

This clone was recorded at least ten times. The rearrangement links TRBV7-8 to TRBJ2-7; the match to TRBD1 covers 7 bases. The trim removed 2 bases at V and 1 base at J, leaving 8 bases unmatched. Looked up from germline, CDR1 is SGHVS and CDR2 is FQNEAQ. CDR3 length: 16 residues. DNA of the CDR3: TGTGCCAGCAGCTTATCCACAGGGGATCCATCCTACGAGCAGTACTTC. Its translation is CASSLSTGDPSYEQYF.

This clone was counted a single time. The chain recombines TRBV5-6 with TRBJ1-2; 7 positions match TRBD1. V dropped 4 bases and J dropped 4; count of bases not matched to a gene: 10. CDR3 size: 15 residues. The germline CDR1 and CDR2 sequences are SGHDT and YYEEEE. The CDR3: CASSQETGTSYGYTF. For the CDR3, the DNA is TGTGCCAGCAGCCAGGAGACAGGGACTTCCTATGGCTACACCTTC.

Only a few counts were recorded for this clone. The chain joins TRBV29-1 to TRBJ2-4; possibly TRBD1 for D (6 bases). This CDR3 comprises 15 residues. V shed 7 bases and J shed 0 bases, with 16 bases lying between them. Germline CDR1 SQVTM, CDR2 ANQGSEA. The CDR3 loop is CSAIDRRLAKNIQYF. The CDR3, as DNA: TGCAGCGCCATCGACAGGAGACTAGCCAAAAACATTCAGTACTTC.

The rearrangement links TRBV28 to TRBJ1-1, with D tentatively TRBD1 (5 bases). This CDR3 comprises 15 residues. CDR1 and CDR2 from the germline V gene are MDHEN and SYDVKM. V gave up 8 bases and J gave up 1 base, with 17 bases separating them. CDR3 in amino acids: CASLGGATTNTEAFF. The CDR3 DNA is TGTGCCAGCCTAGGCGGGGCAACAACGAACACTGAAGCTTTCTTT.

For the CDR3, the DNA is TGTGCCAGCAGCGGTGGACTAAGCTCCTACAATGAGCAGTTCTTC. Translated, it gives CASSGGLSSYNEQFF. The chain carries TRBV9 and TRBJ2-1; maybe TRBD2 (6 bases). CDR1 and CDR2 (germline): SGDLS, YYNGEE. The CDR3 is 15 amino acids. The V end was cut by 3 bases, the J end by 0 bases, with 10 bases between.

The chain joins TRBV30 to TRBJ2-2; no reliable D call. The CDR3 has 18 residues. V was clipped by 2 bases and J by 2 bases, with 21 bases between them. Germline CDR1 and CDR2: GTSNPN and SVGIG (reference sequence). The CDR3: CAWSLFPGRRTNTGELFF. The CDR3 region has the DNA TGTGCCTGGAGTCTATTTCCGGGTCGAAGAACCAACACCGGGGAGCTGTTTTTT.

CDR3 nucleotide sequence: TGTGCCAGCAGCCATTTAGGCACTAACTATGGCTACACCTTC. This codes for CASSHLGTNYGYTF. The chain links TRBV14 to TRBJ1-2, with D hard to call. Germline V CDR1 and CDR2: SGHDN, FVKESK. This CDR3 has 14 residues. Deletions cut 3 bases from V and 0 bases from J, with 8 bases between.

In this sample, this clone turned up a few times. This chain uses TRBV7-9 with TRBJ2-2; unclear D gene. Deletions cut 3 bases from V and 0 bases from J, with 5 bases between. Germline CDR1 reads SEHNR; CDR2 reads FQNEAQ (reference sequence). This CDR3 contains 14 residues. The CDR3 sequence: CASSFGTNTGELFF. DNA for the CDR3: TGTGCCAGCAGCTTCGGCACGAACACCGGGGAGCTGTTTTTT.

There are a few counts of this clone. The rearrangement joins TRBV27 to TRBJ2-7; D tentatively reads TRBD1 or TRBD2 (5 bases each). The CDR3 covers 13 residues. Germline CDR1 and CDR2: MNHEY and SMNVEV (reference sequence). V shed 6 bases and J shed 3 bases, with 12 bases lying between them. The CDR3 sequence: CASSPGTNYEQYF. Written as DNA, the CDR3 is TGTGCCAGCAGCCCCGGGACCAACTACGAGCAGTACTTC.

The chain recombines TRBV6-5 with TRBJ2-3; maybe TRBD2 (6 bases). The length of the CDR3 is 15 residues. Germline loops: CDR1 MNHEY, CDR2 SVGAGI. V was trimmed by 0 bases and J by 0 bases, leaving 7 bases between them. CDR3 sequence: CASSYSGGSTDTQYF. CDR3 nucleotides: TGTGCCAGCAGTTACTCGGGGGGAAGCACAGATACGCAGTATTTT.

The gene calls are TRBV6-1 and TRBJ1-4; TRBD1 matches at 11 bases. Germline-derived CDR1 and CDR2 are MNHNS and SASEGT. Trimming took 4 bases from V and 7 from J; bases not matched to a gene: 5. This CDR3 spans 15 amino acids. The CDR3 DNA reads as TGTGCCAGCAGTGCCGGGACAGGGGGTTTTGAAAAACTGTTTTTT. This gives the protein CASSAGTGGFEKLFF.

The CDR3 nucleotides read TGTGCCAGCAGATACAGGGGGAGGAATGAGCAGTTCTTC. It translates to CASRYRGRNEQFF. The V and J genes are TRBV6-5 and TRBJ2-1; 8 bases line up with TRBD1. This CDR3 spans 13 amino acids. Germline trimming cut 6 bases from V and 7 bases from J; bases unmatched to any gene: 5. Germline V gene data show CDR1 as MNHEY and CDR2 as SVGAGI.

The chain is built from TRBV7-2 and TRBJ2-7; D may correspond to TRBD1 or TRBD2 (5 bases each). This CDR3 has 15 amino acids. Germline CDR1 and CDR2: SGHTA and FQGNSA. The ends were cut back, 1 base at V and 1 base at J, with 11 bases in the middle. The CDR3 nucleotides are TGTGCCAGCAGCTTAGGTCCAGGGACGTCCTACGAGCAGTACTTC. Its translation is CASSLGPGTSYEQYF.

The chain has TRBV27 and TRBJ1-2; no definite D call. Germline V lookup: CDR1 MNHEY, CDR2 SMNVEV (reference sequence). V was cut by 2 bases and J by 8 bases, with 9 bases left in between. The CDR3 sequence is 12 residues long. Written as DNA, the CDR3 is TGTGCCAGCAGTTTAGGAGGAATCGGCTACACCTTC. Protein sequence: CASSLGGIGYTF.

This clone was seen a handful of times. The chain uses TRBV7-9 and TRBJ1-1; D is ambiguous. Germline V lookup: CDR1 SEHNR, CDR2 FQNEAQ (reference sequence). The CDR3 spans 13 residues. Trimming pared 3 bases from V and 2 bases from J, leaving 7 bases between. The CDR3 sequence is CASSFDSNTEAFF. The CDR3 nucleotides read TGTGCCAGCAGCTTTGATAGCAACACTGAAGCTTTCTTT.

CDR3 residues: CATSRVAGGADTQYF. CDR3 DNA sequence: TGTGCCACCAGCAGAGTTGCGGGGGGGGCAGATACGCAGTATTTT. This chain joins TRBV15 and TRBJ2-3, with 9 bases matching TRBD2. V trimming: 1 base; J trimming: 4 bases; junction bases outside the gene matches: 3. Germline V lookup: CDR1 LNHNV, CDR2 YYDKDF (reference sequence). The CDR3 is made up of 15 amino acids.

V and J are TRBV20-1 and TRBJ1-1; possibly TRBD1 for D (6 bases). The V gene lost 6 bases and the J gene lost 6 bases, with 11 bases spanning the gap. Germline V lookup: CDR1 DFQATT, CDR2 SNEGSKA (reference sequence). The CDR3 length is 11 residues. The CDR3 protein is CSARGEAEAFF. CDR3 DNA: TGCAGTGCAAGGGGGGAGGCTGAAGCTTTCTTT.